Each of the 30 T cell receptor beta chains below was sequenced from the same sample in a study of blood T cell repertoires in COVID-19. Sequenced by immunoSEQ multiplex PCR; TCRdb stores in-frame clones only, minus some. The sample includes about 260,000 clones, approximately 88% seen only once; the top ten take around 9.6%. Sequenced sample: peripheral blood. The receptor set was obtained from a woman aged 70-85 years with COVID-19, enrolled during active disease.

CDR3 residues: CATSDPGGRVYEQYF. CDR3 nucleotides: TGTGCCACCAGTGATCCCGGCGGGAGGGTCTACGAGCAGTACTTC. The chain employs TRBV24-1 and TRBJ2-7; TRBD2 aligns across 9 bases. Germline CDR1 KGHDR, CDR2 SFDVKD. The CDR3 has 15 residues. J was trimmed by 3 bases and V by 3 bases; bases with no gene match: 5.

V usage is TRBV7-9 and J usage is TRBJ2-5; TRBD2 matches at 11 bases. The CDR3 extends over 15 amino acids. V was clipped by 5 bases and J by 5 bases; unmatched bases: 7. Germline V gene data show CDR1 as SEHNR and CDR2 as FQNEAQ (reference sequence). The CDR3 is CASSRFSGRAETQYF. CDR3 DNA: TGTGCCAGCAGCCGATTTAGCGGGAGGGCCGAGACCCAGTACTTC.

V is TRBV11-3 and J is TRBJ2-7, with TRBD2 matching over 7 bases. In germline, CDR1 is SGHNT, CDR2 YENEEA. The CDR3 runs 16 residues. V lost 3 bases to trimming and J lost 7 bases; unmatched junction nucleotides: 15. The CDR3 coding sequence is TGTGCCAGCAGCTTTCGGTCCCCTAGCGGTACGGGGGAGCAGTACTTC. It encodes CASSFRSPSGTGEQYF.

The genes are TRBV11-1 and TRBJ1-2; weak D call: TRBD1 (6 bases). Germline V gives CDR1 SGHAT, CDR2 FQDESV (reference sequence). This CDR3 contains 13 residues. V shed 5 bases and J shed 8 bases, with 15 bases lying between them. This chain's CDR3 is CASSAKDSRGYTF. The CDR3 bases are TGTGCCAGCAGCGCGAAGGACAGTAGAGGCTACACCTTC.

The genes are TRBV27 and TRBJ2-7, with 8 bases matching TRBD1. Germline CDR1 MNHEY, CDR2 SMNVEV (reference sequence). V was clipped by 5 bases and J by 4 bases; unmatched bases: 10. The CDR3 consists of 15 residues. CDR3 nucleotide sequence: TGTGCCAGCAGTCCAGGGACAGGAAGAACGTACGAGCAGTACTTC. Residues: CASSPGTGRTYEQYF.

The V call is TRBV12-3 or TRBV12-4, the J call TRBJ2-7, with 7 positions matching TRBD2. Trimming took 3 bases from V and 7 from J; bases not matched to a gene: 0. The CDR3 runs 11 residues. The CDR3 protein is CASSFSGEQYF. In DNA, the CDR3 is TGTGCCAGCAGTTTTAGCGGGGAGCAGTACTTC.

In its sample, this clone was seen a few times. The CDR3 nucleotides are TGTGCCAGCAGTTACCCGGGACAGGGAGGAGGCCAGTACTTC. Encoded protein: CASSYPGQGGGQYF. J is TRBJ2-5 and V is TRBV6-2 or TRBV6-3; 9 bases match TRBD1. Looked up from germline, CDR1 is MNHEY and CDR2 is SVGEGT. With 2 bases clipped from V and 10 bases from J, the junction kept 8 bases outside the gene matches. The CDR3 is 14 residues long.

The V gene is TRBV19, the J gene TRBJ2-3; D perhaps matches TRBD2 (5 bases). V was shortened by 0 bases and J by 6 bases, with 7 bases between the two germline ends. Per germline, CDR1 LNHDA and CDR2 SQIVND (reference sequence). This CDR3 has 13 residues. The CDR3 region has the DNA TGTGCCAGTAGTATAGACCCGGGGGATACGCAGTATTTT. Its protein is CASSIDPGDTQYF.

The chain recombines TRBV10-3 with TRBJ1-2, with D tentatively TRBD1 (6 bases). Germline V gene lookup returns CDR1 ENHRY and CDR2 SYGVKD. V was shortened by 6 bases and J by 5 bases, with 19 bases between the two germline ends. CDR3 length: 15 amino acids. DNA for the CDR3: TGTGCCATCAGCCACCAGGCAGGGGTTGGGTATGGCTACACCTTC. It specifies CAISHQAGVGYGYTF.

This chain connects TRBV5-6 to TRBJ1-6, with D possibly being TRBD1 (5 bases). The CDR3 extends over 16 amino acids. V lost 0 bases and J 10 bases, leaving 17 bases between the germline ends. CDR1 SGHDT and CDR2 YYEEEE come from the germline V gene. CDR3 nucleotide sequence: TGTGCCAGCAGCTTGGAAGTTTTAGGGGCTGACTCACCCCTCCACTTT. Protein: CASSLEVLGADSPLHF.

Only one count was recorded for this clone. The J gene is TRBJ2-7, the V gene TRBV11-2, with D perhaps TRBD2 (5 bases). Germline CDR1 and CDR2: SGHAT and FQNNGV. The length of the CDR3 is 14 residues. With 5 bases removed from V and 4 bases from J, the gap between germline ends came to 15 bases. The CDR3 coding sequence is TGTGCCAGCAGCCTAGCAATAAGAGTATACGAGCAGTACTTC. It codes for CASSLAIRVYEQYF.

The chain recombines TRBV10-2 with TRBJ1-6; D call uncertain. The V and J ends lost 6 bases and 7 bases respectively, with 10 bases between them. In germline, CDR1 is WSHSY, CDR2 SAAADI. This CDR3 is 13 amino acids long. The CDR3, as DNA: TGCGCCAGCAGACCAGGAACCAATTCACCCCTCCACTTT. It translates to CASRPGTNSPLHF.

The chain recombines TRBV7-9 with TRBJ2-7; 7 bases fit TRBD1. Germline CDR1 is SEHNR and CDR2 is FQNEAQ (reference sequence). J was trimmed by 3 bases and V by 3 bases; bases with no gene match: 5. This CDR3 is 14 amino acids long. The CDR3 nucleotides are TGTGCCAGCAGCTTCCCGGGACAGAACTACGAGCAGTACTTC. It encodes CASSFPGQNYEQYF.

The chain is built from TRBV7-2 and TRBJ1-1, with D maybe TRBD1 (6 bases). Looked up from germline, CDR1 is SGHTA and CDR2 is FQGNSA. V gave up 7 bases and J gave up 0 bases, with 21 bases separating them. The CDR3 has 17 amino acids. The CDR3 sequence is CASTLLGGAILNTEAFF. CDR3 nucleotides: TGTGCCAGCACCCTTCTAGGGGGGGCGATACTGAACACTGAAGCTTTCTTT.

This chain uses TRBV6-2 or TRBV6-3 with TRBJ2-7; 9 nucleotides match TRBD1. Germline assignment: CDR1 MNHEY and CDR2 SVGEGT. This CDR3 is 15 amino acids long. The ends lost 5 bases at V and 6 bases at J; junction bases unmatched: 11. CDR3 sequence reads: CASSKGTGGPVEQYF. The CDR3 DNA follows: TGTGCCAGCAGTAAGGGCACAGGGGGCCCGGTCGAGCAGTACTTC.

The chain has TRBV28 and TRBJ1-5; 11 positions match TRBD1. The CDR3 consists of 20 residues. Germline V gene lookup returns CDR1 MDHEN and CDR2 SYDVKM. With 6 bases clipped from V and 0 bases from J, the junction kept 16 bases outside the gene matches. The CDR3 reads CASSPPFGQGATYSNQPQHF. The CDR3 region has the DNA TGTGCCAGCAGCCCCCCGTTCGGACAGGGGGCCACATATAGCAATCAGCCCCAGCATTTT.

The chain uses TRBV10-3 and TRBJ1-1; 8 bases are shared with TRBD1. The CDR3 length is 15 residues. The V and J ends lost 7 bases and 2 bases, in that order; junction bases with no gene match: 9. Germline lookup yields CDR1 ENHRY and CDR2 SYGVKD. CDR3 in DNA: TGTGCCATCAAGGACAGGGTGGTTTCTAACACTGAAGCTTTCTTT. Translating gives CAIKDRVVSNTEAFF.

This chain links TRBV19 with TRBJ2-7, with D perhaps TRBD1 (5 bases). This CDR3 has 14 residues. Germline CDR1 is LNHDA and CDR2 is SQIVND (reference sequence). V was cut by 3 bases and J by 4 bases, with 13 bases left in between. The CDR3 here is CASSMDSGSYEQYF. In DNA form, the CDR3 reads TGTGCCAGTAGTATGGATTCAGGGTCGTACGAGCAGTACTTC.

V is TRBV5-1 and J is TRBJ2-3, with a weak D call TRBD1 (6 bases). The ends were cut back, 5 bases at V and 3 bases at J, with 16 bases in the middle. The CDR3 runs 15 residues. The germline gives CDR1 SGHRS, CDR2 YFSETQ. The CDR3 DNA reads TGCGCCAGCAGTCAAAACAGGGAGAGAACAGATACGCAGTATTTT. It translates to CASSQNRERTDTQYF.

This rearrangement joins TRBV19 to TRBJ2-1, with 10 bases aligning to TRBD2. CDR1 is LNHDA, CDR2 SQIVND, per germline (reference sequence). The CDR3 is 18 amino acids. Trimming removed 5 bases from V and 4 bases from J; junction bases left unmatched: 14. CDR3 DNA sequence: TGTGCCAGTAGTCCCGGTTTGGGAAGCGGGAGGGGTTACAATGAGCAGTTCTTC. It translates to CASSPGLGSGRGYNEQFF.

The chain employs TRBV18 and TRBJ2-2, with 8 positions matching TRBD1. Germline loops: CDR1 KGHSH, CDR2 LQKENI. The CDR3 extends over 14 amino acids. With 8 bases clipped from V and 5 bases from J, the junction kept 7 bases outside the gene matches. CDR3: CASLTTGVTGELFF. CDR3 in DNA: TGTGCCAGCCTTACGACAGGGGTAACCGGGGAGCTGTTTTTT.

The V and J genes are TRBV10-3 and TRBJ1-5, with 7 bases matching TRBD1. V trimming: 2 bases; J trimming: 3 bases; junction bases outside the gene matches: 4. Germline CDR1 ENHRY, CDR2 SYGVKD. The CDR3 is 15 amino acids. The CDR3 region is CAISEGGQLNQPQHF. The CDR3 DNA reads as TGTGCCATCAGTGAGGGGGGACAGCTCAATCAGCCCCAGCATTTT.

The chain combines TRBV30 with TRBJ2-7, with TRBD2 matching over 14 bases. V trimming: 3 bases; J trimming: 5 bases; junction bases outside the gene matches: 6. The CDR3 loop spans 15 amino acids. Germline CDR1 and CDR2: GTSNPN and SVGIG (reference sequence). CDR3 in DNA: TGTGCCTGGAGGGGGACTAGCGGGAGCCCCCACGAGCAGTACTTC. Its protein product is CAWRGTSGSPHEQYF.

The chain uses TRBV6-5 and TRBJ1-3, with TRBD1 matching over 9 bases. J lost 4 bases, V lost 7 bases, and 5 bases had no gene match. Germline CDR1 is MNHEY and CDR2 is SVGAGI. The CDR3 sequence is 14 residues long. CDR3 region: CASTRQGVGNTIYF. CDR3 bases: TGTGCCAGCACCAGACAGGGGGTGGGAAACACCATATATTTT.

In its sample, this clone was seen once. J is TRBJ1-1 and V is TRBV18; 8 positions agree with TRBD1. The CDR3 covers 12 residues. V lost 6 bases, J lost 8 bases, and 5 bases stayed unmatched. Germline V gene sequence: CDR1 KGHSH, CDR2 LQKENI. As DNA, the CDR3 is TGTGCCAGCTCGCCTAACAGGGGGGAAGCTTTCTTT. Translated: CASSPNRGEAFF. The full variable domain, with the rest looked up from reference TRBV18 and TRBJ1-1, is NAGVMQNPRHLVRRRGQEARLRCSPMKGHSHVYWYRQLPEEGLKFMVYLQKENIIDESGMPKERFSAEFPKEGPSILRIQQVVRGDSAAYFCASSPNRGEAFFGQGTRLTVV.

The gene calls are TRBV3-1 (or the pseudogene TRBV3-2) and TRBJ2-7, with D possibly being TRBD1 (6 bases). Germline lookup yields CDR1 LGHDT and CDR2 YNNKEL (reference sequence). V lost 1 base and J 5 bases, leaving 12 bases between the germline ends. The CDR3 sequence is 14 residues long. The DNA for the CDR3 is TGTGCCAGCAGCCAAGTGCAGGGGTTCCACGAGCAGTACTTC. It yields the protein CASSQVQGFHEQYF.

The chain recombines TRBV4-1 with TRBJ1-2; 8 bases align to TRBD1. CDR1 and CDR2 (germline): MGHRA, YSYEKL. Trimming cost V 6 bases and J 4 bases; bases outside gene matches: 10. This CDR3 is 15 amino acids long. CDR3 in DNA: TGCGCCAGCAGGCTCCAGACAGGGGACGGCTATGGCTACACCTTC. Translation gives CASRLQTGDGYGYTF.

The rearrangement links TRBV21-1 to TRBJ2-7; the D segment call TRBD2 is taken from the table without a DNA check. TRBV21-1 is noted as a pseudogene. The CDR3 is 19 amino acids. In nucleotides, the CDR3 is TGTGCCAGCAGCAACCCCCCCCAAAGCGGGGGCCATCATTCCTACGAGCAGTACTTC. Its protein is CASSNPPQSGGHHSYEQYF.

The rearrangement uses TRBV15 and TRBJ1-1; TRBD1 agrees at 9 bases. Germline values: CDR1 LNHNV, CDR2 YYDKDF (reference sequence). J lost 0 bases, V lost 5 bases, and 10 bases had no gene match. CDR3 length equals 17 residues. The DNA of the CDR3 is TGTGCCACCAGCTCAGACTTAGGGACAGGGTTGAACACTGAAGCTTTCTTT. Residues: CATSSDLGTGLNTEAFF.

This rearrangement joins TRBV11-2 to TRBJ2-3; tentatively, D is TRBD1 (5 bases). Trimming pared 4 bases from V and 9 bases from J, leaving 14 bases between. Per the germline V gene, CDR1 is SGHAT and CDR2 is FQNNGV. The CDR3 has 13 residues. Here the CDR3 DNA reads TGTGCCAGCAGCTCAGGACACGTAGGGACGCAGTATTTT. Translated: CASSSGHVGTQYF.